The 27 T cell receptor beta chains below all came from one sample that was sequenced in a study of shared clonotypes between healthy human individuals. Some clones are missing from TCRdb's copy, which holds only in-frame ones; the method was immunoSEQ multiplex PCR. The sample lists about 2.3 million clones, around 93% seen once, with around 0.4% in the top ten. The sequenced sample consisted of naive CD4+ T cells from PBMCs. Described subset: CD45RA+ positively selected. These receptors came from a young man in good health. Some clones in this sample may be carry-over from other donors' samples.

The gene calls are TRBV7-2 and TRBJ1-3, with D tentatively TRBD1 (5 bases). Germline V CDR1 and CDR2: SGHTA, FQGNSA. The CDR3 totals 14 residues. The V end lost 2 bases, the J end lost 2 bases, and 7 bases lay between the germline ends. The CDR3 sequence: CASSLRGAGNTIYF. CDR3 nucleotide sequence: TGTGCCAGCAGCTTAAGAGGGGCTGGAAACACCATATATTTT.

This clone showed up just once. This chain links TRBV4-2 with TRBJ1-6; 8 nucleotides align to TRBD1. This CDR3 spans 17 amino acids. J gave up 7 bases and V 4 bases, and 12 bases lay outside the gene matches. Germline CDR1 and CDR2: LGHNA and YNFKEQ. The chain's CDR3 is CASSLTVTGTGNSPLHF. CDR3 DNA: TGTGCCAGCAGCCTCACGGTAACCGGGACAGGCAATTCACCCCTCCACTTT.

The rearrangement uses TRBV5-1 and TRBJ1-4; D is possibly TRBD1 (5 bases). The V gene lost 4 bases and the J gene lost 4 bases, with 17 bases spanning the gap. The CDR3 length is 16 residues. Germline-derived CDR1 and CDR2 are SGHRS and YFSETQ. CDR3 protein: CASSPDPPGINEKLFF. CDR3 bases: TGCGCCAGCAGCCCGGACCCGCCAGGGATTAATGAAAAACTGTTTTTT.

This chain links TRBV27 with TRBJ1-2; possible D gene TRBD1, 5 bases. Germline values: CDR1 MNHEY, CDR2 SMNVEV (reference sequence). With 4 bases removed from V and 3 bases from J, the gap between germline ends came to 12 bases. The CDR3 covers 14 residues. This chain's CDR3 is CASSYKVRDYGYTF. The CDR3 nucleotides read TGTGCCAGCAGTTATAAGGTCAGGGACTATGGCTACACCTTC.

This chain connects TRBV7-9 to TRBJ2-5; 11 positions agree with TRBD2. CDR1 is SEHNR, CDR2 FQNEAQ, per germline (reference sequence). V was clipped by 3 bases and J by 4 bases; unmatched bases: 7. The CDR3 contains 16 residues. The DNA for the CDR3 is TGTGCCAGCAGCTTCAGACGGACTAGCGGGTTAGAGACCCAGTACTTC. Amino acids: CASSFRRTSGLETQYF.

The chain carries TRBV6-5 and TRBJ1-2; D is unclear. Deletions cut 8 bases from V and 4 bases from J, with 17 bases between. The length of the CDR3 is 14 residues. The V gene's germline CDR1 is MNHEY and CDR2 SVGAGI. In DNA form, the CDR3 reads TGTGCCAGCGGCGGGCTGCCTTGGAGCTATGGCTACACCTTC. Protein sequence: CASGGLPWSYGYTF.

The genes are TRBV7-3 and TRBJ2-3; no clear D gene. The V end lost 5 bases, the J end lost 1 base, and 13 bases lay between the germline ends. The CDR3 is 15 amino acids. From germline, CDR1 is SGHTA and CDR2 FQGTGA. The CDR3 region has the DNA TGTGCCAGCAGCCCAAGAGGCTTGGGCACAGATACGCAGTATTTT. It codes for CASSPRGLGTDTQYF.

This chain links TRBV5-4 with TRBJ2-5, with D perhaps matching TRBD2 (5 bases). The V end was cut by 4 bases, the J end by 4 bases, with 17 bases between. The CDR3 is 15 amino acids. Germline V lookup: CDR1 SGHNT, CDR2 YYREEE (reference sequence). Here the CDR3 reads CASSRAGGFRETQYF. In DNA, the CDR3 is TGTGCCAGCAGCCGGGCGGGCGGATTTCGAGAGACCCAGTACTTC.

This clone was observed a few times. At one of its ends the junction is not consistent with the germline gene, which may arise from a read error. Other nucleotide sequences from this sample produce the same CDR3. The chain is built from TRBV20-1 and TRBJ1-1, with a tentative D call TRBD1 (6 bases). From germline, CDR1 is DFQATT and CDR2 SNEGSKA (reference sequence). This CDR3 is built from 11 residues. In DNA form, the CDR3 reads TGCAGTGCGAGAGGGGGCACTGAAGCTTTCTTT. Protein sequence: CSARGGTEAFF.

The chain is built from TRBV4-3 and TRBJ1-1, with a possible D match to TRBD1 (5 bases). The germline CDR1 and CDR2 sequences are LGHNA and YSLEER. Between the trimmed V and J ends, which lost 0 bases and 1 base, there was a span of 9 bases. The CDR3 spans 15 residues. CDR3 DNA: TGCGCCAGCAGCCAAGAGGGAGGGGAGAACACTGAAGCTTTCTTT. Protein product: CASSQEGGENTEAFF.

For the CDR3, the DNA is TGCGCCAGCAGCCAAGGCCGGGGCGGGGGATCCCTAGCCAAAAACATTCAGTACTTC. Translating it yields CASSQGRGGGSLAKNIQYF. This chain uses TRBV4-3 with TRBJ2-4, with 7 nucleotides matching TRBD2. The CDR3 loop spans 19 amino acids. Unmatched junction bases numbered 12, after V lost 1 base and J lost 0 bases. In germline, CDR1 is LGHNA, CDR2 YSLEER.

The chain has TRBV9 and TRBJ2-3; D might be TRBD2 (6 bases). With 4 bases removed from V and 4 bases from J, the gap between germline ends came to 22 bases. This CDR3 comprises 17 residues. CDR1 SGDLS and CDR2 YYNGEE come from the germline V gene. The CDR3 nucleotides read TGTGCCAGCAGCCCAGCACCGGGAGAAGAACGCGCAGATACGCAGTATTTT. Translation: CASSPAPGEERADTQYF.

A single count supports this clone. This sequence joins TRBV7-2 and TRBJ2-1; 8 positions agree with TRBD2. V dropped 1 base and J dropped 8; count of bases not matched to a gene: 7. From germline, CDR1 is SGHTA and CDR2 FQGNSA. The CDR3 is made up of 15 amino acids. CDR3 DNA: TGTGCCAGCAGCTTAGGTCGAGCGGGAGTGGATGAGCAGTTCTTC. Protein product: CASSLGRAGVDEQFF.

This chain joins TRBV7-9 and TRBJ2-1, with D possibly being TRBD1 or TRBD2 (5 bases each). Trimming took off 5 bases at V and 7 bases at J, with 15 bases between the two ends. The CDR3 contains 14 residues. Germline CDR1 SEHNR, CDR2 FQNEAQ (reference sequence). The DNA of the CDR3 is TGTGCCAGCAGCCCTGGGGGAGTCATGAATGAGCAGTTCTTC. It codes for CASSPGGVMNEQFF.

This sequence joins TRBV5-1 and TRBJ1-2, with unresolved D. CDR1 is SGHRS, CDR2 YFSETQ, per germline. V gave up 5 bases and J gave up 2 bases, with 13 bases separating them. The CDR3 runs to 14 residues. The CDR3 sequence is CASRSGDGNYGYTF. The CDR3 nucleotides are TGCGCCAGCAGGTCTGGGGATGGAAACTATGGCTACACCTTC.

Here the CDR3 DNA reads TGCAGCGTTGAAATCAGGGGTCATTCACCCCTCCACTTT. The encoded protein is CSVEIRGHSPLHF. V usage is TRBV29-1 and J usage is TRBJ1-6; the D gene is possibly TRBD1 (6 bases). Germline V gene lookup returns CDR1 SQVTM and CDR2 ANQGSEA. This CDR3 has 13 residues. V gave up 2 bases and J gave up 8 bases, with 10 bases separating them.

This chain joins TRBV27 and TRBJ2-6; 11 positions match TRBD1. This CDR3 region has 18 residues. The V gene's germline CDR1 is MNHEY and CDR2 SMNVEV (reference sequence). The V and J ends lost 5 bases and 1 base, in that order; junction bases with no gene match: 7. The CDR3 is CASSDWDRGNSGANVLTF. The CDR3 DNA reads as TGTGCCAGCAGTGACTGGGACAGGGGGAATTCTGGGGCCAACGTCCTGACTTTC.

This chain uses TRBV23-1 with TRBJ2-3; D is uncertain. TRBV23-1 is given ORF status, its function remaining uncertain. The V gene lost 0 bases and the J gene lost 0 bases, with 13 bases spanning the gap. This CDR3 has 17 residues. The CDR3 here is CASSQSYSRPSTDTQYF. The CDR3 DNA sequence: TGCGCCAGCAGTCAATCTTATAGCAGACCTAGCACAGATACGCAGTATTTT.

The chain is built from TRBV5-1 and TRBJ2-7; 15 bases line up with TRBD2. The CDR3 length is 15 residues. Germline V lookup: CDR1 SGHRS, CDR2 YFSETQ. The junction had 5 bases not matched to a gene; V was cut back by 4 bases and J by 6 bases. As DNA, the CDR3 is TGCGCCAGCAGCGTAGGACTAGCGGGAGGGGTCGAGCAGTACTTC. As protein: CASSVGLAGGVEQYF.

This chain joins TRBV11-3 and TRBJ2-1, with 9 bases aligning to TRBD2. The CDR3 is made up of 13 amino acids. The V gene's germline CDR1 is SGHNT and CDR2 YENEEA. The trim removed 5 bases at V and 9 bases at J, leaving 5 bases unmatched. The DNA of the CDR3 is TGTGCCAGCAGCCCGAGACTAGCGGCTGAGCAGTTCTTC. Its translation is CASSPRLAAEQFF.

The V gene is TRBV5-1, the J gene TRBJ1-2; D is uncertain. Germline-derived CDR1 and CDR2 are SGHRS and YFSETQ. The CDR3 is 14 residues long. With 4 bases removed from V and 8 bases from J, the gap between germline ends came to 18 bases. CDR3: CASSPGVAGRGYTF. The CDR3 DNA reads as TGCGCCAGCAGCCCGGGCGTCGCCGGCCGGGGCTACACCTTC. Looking up the rest from reference TRBV5-1 and TRBJ1-2 gives the full variable domain: KAGVTQTPRYLIKTRGQQVTLSCSPISGHRSVSWYQQTPGQGLQFLFEYFSETQRNKGNFPGRFSGRQFSNSRSEMNVSTLELGDSALYLCASSPGVAGRGYTFGSGTRLTVV.

As DNA, the CDR3 is TGTGCCAGCAGGGGGGTGATACGCGAGCAGTTCTTC. Protein: CASRGVIREQFF. This chain connects TRBV28 to TRBJ2-1; D could derive from TRBD1 or TRBD2 (5 bases each). The CDR3 is made up of 12 amino acids. Trimming removed 6 bases at V and 10 bases at J, with 13 bases between. CDR1 and CDR2 from the germline V gene are MDHEN and SYDVKM.

The chain uses TRBV27 and TRBJ1-1, with TRBD1 identical over 7 bases. Germline V gene sequence: CDR1 MNHEY, CDR2 SMNVEV (reference sequence). V lost 5 bases, J lost 1 base, and 4 bases stayed unmatched. CDR3 length: 14 amino acids. Here the CDR3 DNA reads TGTGCCAGCAGTGGGGACAGTCGGAACACTGAAGCTTTCTTT. As protein: CASSGDSRNTEAFF.

The chain links TRBV6-1 to TRBJ1-1, with a tentative D call TRBD1 (6 bases). Germline V CDR1 and CDR2: MNHNS, SASEGT. Trimming stripped 5 bases from V and 1 base from J, with 8 bases between. CDR3 size: 13 residues. CDR3 in amino acids: CASSIQGNTEAFF. The CDR3 DNA sequence: TGTGCCAGCAGTATACAGGGGAACACTGAAGCTTTCTTT.

The sample holds one count of this clone. The V call is TRBV4-3, the J call TRBJ2-7; 7 nucleotides match TRBD2. The CDR3 consists of 14 residues. The germline V gene has CDR1 LGHNA and CDR2 YSLEER. Unmatched junction bases numbered 3, after V lost 1 base and J lost 3 bases. This CDR3 reads CASSQGGEGYEQYF. The CDR3 nucleotides read TGCGCCAGCAGCCAAGGAGGGGAGGGCTACGAGCAGTACTTC.

The chain recombines TRBV19 with TRBJ2-2; D is perhaps TRBD1 (6 bases). Deletions cut 11 bases from V and 0 bases from J, with 13 bases between. The CDR3 extends over 14 amino acids. In germline, CDR1 is LNHDA, CDR2 SQIVND (reference sequence). CDR3 nucleotide sequence: TGTGCCGCCCGCCAGGGGTCGAACACCGGGGAGCTGTTTTTT. Amino acids: CAARQGSNTGELFF. Together with reference TRBV19 and TRBJ2-2, the CDR3 gives the full variable domain: DGGITQSPKYLFRKEGQNVTLSCEQNLNHDAMYWYRQDPGQGLRLIYYSQIVNDFQKGDIAEGYSVSREKKESFPLTVTSAQKNPTAFYLCAARQGSNTGELFFGEGSRLTVL.

The J gene is TRBJ2-3, the V gene TRBV7-2; D call uncertain. CDR1 is SGHTA, CDR2 FQGNSA, per germline. The CDR3 is 12 residues long. The V end lost 5 bases, the J end lost 1 base, and 4 bases lay between the germline ends. The CDR3 sequence: CASSARTDTQYF. The DNA of the CDR3 is TGTGCCAGCAGCGCCCGCACAGATACGCAGTATTTT.